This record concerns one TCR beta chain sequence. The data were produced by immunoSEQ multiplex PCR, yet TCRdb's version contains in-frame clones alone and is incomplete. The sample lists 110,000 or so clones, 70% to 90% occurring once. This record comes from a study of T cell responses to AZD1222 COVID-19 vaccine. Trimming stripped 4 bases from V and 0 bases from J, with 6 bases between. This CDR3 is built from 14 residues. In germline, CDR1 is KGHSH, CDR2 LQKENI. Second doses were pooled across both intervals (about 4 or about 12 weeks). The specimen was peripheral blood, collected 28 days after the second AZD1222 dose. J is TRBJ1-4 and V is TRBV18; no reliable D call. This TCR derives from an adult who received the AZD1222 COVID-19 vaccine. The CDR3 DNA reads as TGTGCCAGCTCACGCAGTGCAACTAATGAAAAACTGTTTTTT. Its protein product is CASSRSATNEKLFF.